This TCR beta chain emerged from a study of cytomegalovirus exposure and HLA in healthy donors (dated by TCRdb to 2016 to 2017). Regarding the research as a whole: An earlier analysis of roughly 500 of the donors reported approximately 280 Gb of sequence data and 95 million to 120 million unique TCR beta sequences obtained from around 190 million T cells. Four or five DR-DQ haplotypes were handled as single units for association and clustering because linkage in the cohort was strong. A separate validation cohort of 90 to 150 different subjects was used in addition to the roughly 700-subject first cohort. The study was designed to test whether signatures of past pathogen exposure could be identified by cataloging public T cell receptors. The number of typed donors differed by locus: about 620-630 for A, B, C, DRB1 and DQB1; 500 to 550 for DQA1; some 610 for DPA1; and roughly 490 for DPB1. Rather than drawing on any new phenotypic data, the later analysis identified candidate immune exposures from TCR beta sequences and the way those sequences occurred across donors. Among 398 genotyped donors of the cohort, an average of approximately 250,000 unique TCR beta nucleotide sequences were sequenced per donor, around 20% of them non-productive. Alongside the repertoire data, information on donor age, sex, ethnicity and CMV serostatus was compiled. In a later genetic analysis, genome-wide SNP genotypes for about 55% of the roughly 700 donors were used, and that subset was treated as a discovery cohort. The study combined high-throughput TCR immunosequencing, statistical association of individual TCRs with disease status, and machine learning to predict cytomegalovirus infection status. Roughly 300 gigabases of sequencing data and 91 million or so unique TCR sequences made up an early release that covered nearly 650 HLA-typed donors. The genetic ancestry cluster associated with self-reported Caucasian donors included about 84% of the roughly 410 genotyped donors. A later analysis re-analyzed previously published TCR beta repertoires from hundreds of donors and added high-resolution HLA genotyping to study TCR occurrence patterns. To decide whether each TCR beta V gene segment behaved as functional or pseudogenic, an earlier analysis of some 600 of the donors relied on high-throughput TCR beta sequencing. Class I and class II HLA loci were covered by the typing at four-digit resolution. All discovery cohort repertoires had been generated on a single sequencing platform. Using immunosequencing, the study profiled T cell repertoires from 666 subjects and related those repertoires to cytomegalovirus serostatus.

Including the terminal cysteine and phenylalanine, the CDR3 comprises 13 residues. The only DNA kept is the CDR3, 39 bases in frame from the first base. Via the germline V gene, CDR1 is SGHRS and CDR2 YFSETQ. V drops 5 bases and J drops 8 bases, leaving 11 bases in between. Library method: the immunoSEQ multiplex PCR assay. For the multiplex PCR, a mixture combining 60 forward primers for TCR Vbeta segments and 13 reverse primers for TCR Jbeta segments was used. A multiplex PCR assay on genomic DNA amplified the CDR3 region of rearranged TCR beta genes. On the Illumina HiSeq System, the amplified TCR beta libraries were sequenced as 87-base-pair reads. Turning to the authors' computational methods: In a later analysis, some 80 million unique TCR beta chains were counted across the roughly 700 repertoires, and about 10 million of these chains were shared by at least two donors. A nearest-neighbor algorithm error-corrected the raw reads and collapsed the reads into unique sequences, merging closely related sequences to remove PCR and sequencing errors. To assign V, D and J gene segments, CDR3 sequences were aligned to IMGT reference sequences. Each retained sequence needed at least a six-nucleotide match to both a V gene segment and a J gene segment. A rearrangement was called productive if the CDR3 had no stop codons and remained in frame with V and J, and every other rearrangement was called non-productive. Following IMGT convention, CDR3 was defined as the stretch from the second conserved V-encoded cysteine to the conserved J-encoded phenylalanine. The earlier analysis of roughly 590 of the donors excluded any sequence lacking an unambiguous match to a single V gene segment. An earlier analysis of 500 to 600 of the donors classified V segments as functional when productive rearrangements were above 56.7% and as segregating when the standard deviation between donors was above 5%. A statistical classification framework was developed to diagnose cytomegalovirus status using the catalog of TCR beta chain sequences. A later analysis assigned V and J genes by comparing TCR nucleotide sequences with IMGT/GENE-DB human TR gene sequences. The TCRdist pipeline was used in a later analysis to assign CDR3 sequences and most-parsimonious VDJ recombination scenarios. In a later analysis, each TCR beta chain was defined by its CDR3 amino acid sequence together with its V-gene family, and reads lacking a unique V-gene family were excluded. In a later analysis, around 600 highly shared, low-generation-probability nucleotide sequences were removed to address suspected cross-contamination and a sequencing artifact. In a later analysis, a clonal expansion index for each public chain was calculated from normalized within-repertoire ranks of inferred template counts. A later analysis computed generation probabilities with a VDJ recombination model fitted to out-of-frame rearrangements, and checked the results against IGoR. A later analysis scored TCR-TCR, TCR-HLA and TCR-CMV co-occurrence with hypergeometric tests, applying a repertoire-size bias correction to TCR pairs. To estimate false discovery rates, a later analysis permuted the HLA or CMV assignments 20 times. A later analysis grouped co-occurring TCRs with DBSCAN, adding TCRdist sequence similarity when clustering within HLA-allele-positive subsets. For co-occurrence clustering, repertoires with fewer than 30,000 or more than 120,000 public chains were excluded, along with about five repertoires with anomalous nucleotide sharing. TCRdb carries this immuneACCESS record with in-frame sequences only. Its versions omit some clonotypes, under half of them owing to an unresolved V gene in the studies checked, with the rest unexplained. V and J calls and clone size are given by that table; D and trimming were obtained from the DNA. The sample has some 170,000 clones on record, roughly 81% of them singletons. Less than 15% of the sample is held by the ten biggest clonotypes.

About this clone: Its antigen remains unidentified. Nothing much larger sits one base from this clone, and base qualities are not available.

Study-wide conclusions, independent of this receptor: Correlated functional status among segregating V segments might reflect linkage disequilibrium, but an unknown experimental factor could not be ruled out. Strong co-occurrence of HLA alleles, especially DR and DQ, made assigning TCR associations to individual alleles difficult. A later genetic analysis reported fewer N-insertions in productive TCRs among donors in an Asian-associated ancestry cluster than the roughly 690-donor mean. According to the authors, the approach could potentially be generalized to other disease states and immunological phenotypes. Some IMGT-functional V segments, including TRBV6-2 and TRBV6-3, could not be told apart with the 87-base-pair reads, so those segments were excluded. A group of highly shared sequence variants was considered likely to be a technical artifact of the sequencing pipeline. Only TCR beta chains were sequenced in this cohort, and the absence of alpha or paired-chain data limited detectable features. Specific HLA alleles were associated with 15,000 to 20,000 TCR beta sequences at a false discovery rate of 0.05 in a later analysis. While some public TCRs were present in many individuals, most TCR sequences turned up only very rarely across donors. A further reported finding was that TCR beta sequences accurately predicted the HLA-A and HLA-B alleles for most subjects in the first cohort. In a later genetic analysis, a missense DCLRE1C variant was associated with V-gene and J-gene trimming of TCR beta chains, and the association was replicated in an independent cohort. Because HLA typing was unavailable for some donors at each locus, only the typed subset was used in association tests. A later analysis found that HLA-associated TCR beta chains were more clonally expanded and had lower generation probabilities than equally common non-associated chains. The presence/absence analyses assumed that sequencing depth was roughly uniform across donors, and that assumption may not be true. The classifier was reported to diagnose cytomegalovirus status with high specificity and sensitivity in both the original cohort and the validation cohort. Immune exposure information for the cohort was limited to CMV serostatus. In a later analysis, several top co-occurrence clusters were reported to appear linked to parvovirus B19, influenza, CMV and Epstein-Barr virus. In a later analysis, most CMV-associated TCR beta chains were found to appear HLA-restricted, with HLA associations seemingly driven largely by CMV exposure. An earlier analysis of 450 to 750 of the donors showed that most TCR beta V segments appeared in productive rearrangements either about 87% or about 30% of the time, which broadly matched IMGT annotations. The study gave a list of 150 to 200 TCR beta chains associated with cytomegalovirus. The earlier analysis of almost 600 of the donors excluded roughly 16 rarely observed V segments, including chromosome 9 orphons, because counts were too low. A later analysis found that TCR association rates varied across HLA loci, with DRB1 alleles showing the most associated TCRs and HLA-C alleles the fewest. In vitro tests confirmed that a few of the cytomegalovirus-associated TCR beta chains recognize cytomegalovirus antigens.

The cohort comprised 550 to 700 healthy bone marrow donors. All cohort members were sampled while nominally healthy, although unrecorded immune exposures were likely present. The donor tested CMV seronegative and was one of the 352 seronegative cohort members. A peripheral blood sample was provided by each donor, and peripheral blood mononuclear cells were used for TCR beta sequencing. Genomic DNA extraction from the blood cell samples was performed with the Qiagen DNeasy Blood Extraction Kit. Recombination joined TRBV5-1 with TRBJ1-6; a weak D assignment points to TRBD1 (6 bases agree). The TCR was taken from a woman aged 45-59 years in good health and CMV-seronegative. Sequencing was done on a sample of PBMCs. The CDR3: CASSWTADSPLHF. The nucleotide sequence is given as TGCGCCAGCAGTTGGACAGCCGATTCACCCCTCCACTTT.